The next 18 T cell receptor beta chains were all read from a single sample in a study of cytomegalovirus exposure and HLA in healthy donors. PCR was performed using 60 Vbeta and 13 Jbeta primers. Only in-frame clones appear in the TCRdb table, and some are missing; sequencing was by immunoSEQ multiplex PCR. The table includes 120,000 to 150,000 clones, 75% to 80% detected once. What was sequenced was PBMCs. These TCRs come from a female donor in good health and CMV-seronegative.

The chain joins TRBV19 to TRBJ1-1; D gene unclear. Trimming left V 6 bases short and J 1 base short, with 12 bases between. The CDR3 loop spans 14 amino acids. Germline-derived CDR1 and CDR2 are LNHDA and SQIVND (reference sequence). The CDR3 protein is CASSPETRNTEAFF. The CDR3 DNA reads TGTGCCAGTAGCCCCGAGACAAGGAACACTGAAGCTTTCTTT.

This clone was counted between two and nine times. The chain has TRBV19 and TRBJ1-1; 8 bases align to TRBD1. From germline, CDR1 is LNHDA and CDR2 SQIVND (reference sequence). This CDR3 spans 13 amino acids. The junction had 7 bases not matched to a gene; V was cut back by 10 bases and J by 3 bases. This CDR3 is CATKTGVDTEAFF. Here the CDR3 DNA reads TGTGCCACCAAGACAGGGGTAGACACTGAAGCTTTCTTT. The full variable domain, its missing parts supplied by reference TRBV19 and TRBJ1-1, is DGGITQSPKYLFRKEGQNVTLSCEQNLNHDAMYWYRQDPGQGLRLIYYSQIVNDFQKGDIAEGYSVSREKKESFPLTVTSAQKNPTAFYLCATKTGVDTEAFFGQGTRLTVV.

The DNA for the CDR3 is TGTGCCAGCAGCCTATTTGGAGAGAGTCATCAGCCCCAGCATTTT. It translates to CASSLFGESHQPQHF. The rearrangement uses TRBV7-9 and TRBJ1-5; no clear D gene. This CDR3 region has 15 residues. V was cut by 5 bases and J by 5 bases, with 16 bases left in between. CDR1 and CDR2 from the germline V gene are SEHNR and FQNEAQ (reference sequence).

This chain uses TRBV2 with TRBJ1-1; D is possibly TRBD1 (5 bases). The CDR3 extends over 12 amino acids. Germline loops: CDR1 SNHLY, CDR2 FYNNEI. The CDR3 spells CASGTGDTEAFF. For the CDR3, the DNA is TGTGCTTCCGGGACTGGGGACACTGAAGCTTTCTTT.

In this sample, this clone turned up a few times. The rearrangement joins TRBV13 to TRBJ2-7, with 13 bases lining up with TRBD2. V was clipped by 3 bases and J by 6 bases; unmatched bases: 17. Germline CDR1 PRHDT, CDR2 FYEKMQ (reference sequence). The CDR3 has 19 amino acids. CDR3 residues: CASSFRTSGGVYPLREQYF. CDR3 nucleotides: TGTGCCAGCAGCTTCCGGACTAGCGGGGGAGTATATCCCCTCCGCGAGCAGTACTTC.

The chain uses TRBV7-6 and TRBJ1-3, with D maybe TRBD1 (6 bases). Germline V gene data show CDR1 as SGHVS and CDR2 as FNYEAQ. V gave up 1 base and J gave up 3 bases, with 13 bases separating them. The length of the CDR3 is 16 residues. DNA of the CDR3: TGTGCCAGCAGCTTAGACAGGGCGAGTGGTGGAAACACCATATATTTT. It is translated as CASSLDRASGGNTIYF. Filled out from reference TRBV7-6 and TRBJ1-3, the complete variable domain reads GAGVSQSPRYKVTKRGQDVALRCDPISGHVSLYWYRQALGQGPEFLTYFNYEAQQDKSGLPNDRFSAERPEGSISTLTIQRTEQRDSAMYRCASSLDRASGGNTIYFGEGSWLTVV.

The chain carries TRBV7-7 and TRBJ1-3; D remains unclear. The CDR3 covers 16 residues. Germline CDR1 and CDR2: SSHAT and FNYEAQ (reference sequence). Trimming pared 5 bases from V and 0 bases from J, leaving 14 bases between. CDR3 nucleotide sequence: TGTGCCAGCAGCAAAACGCTGGGGAGCTCTGGAAACACCATATATTTT. Translating it yields CASSKTLGSSGNTIYF. The full variable domain, rest sourced from reference TRBV7-7 and TRBJ1-3, is GAGVSQSPRYKVTKRGQDVTLRCDPISSHATLYWYQQALGQGPEFLTYFNYEAQPDKSGLPSDRFSAERPEGSISTLTIQRTEQRDSAMYRCASSKTLGSSGNTIYFGEGSWLTVV.

This clone was seen a single time. Different DNA sequences within this sample yield the same CDR3. The chain uses TRBV9 and TRBJ2-7; TRBD1 matches 10 bases. The CDR3 extends over 14 amino acids. V gave up 4 bases and J gave up 2 bases; unmatched junction bases: 3. The V gene's germline CDR1 is SGDLS and CDR2 YYNGEE. CDR3 protein: CASSLGQGAYEQYF. The CDR3 nucleotides are TGTGCCAGCAGCCTTGGACAGGGGGCCTACGAGCAGTACTTC.

V usage is TRBV6-5 and J usage is TRBJ2-2, with 7 bases lining up with TRBD1. The CDR3 consists of 15 residues. J lost 3 bases, V lost 6 bases, and 7 bases had no gene match. Germline V lookup: CDR1 MNHEY, CDR2 SVGAGI. The CDR3 region is CASRQGQYDTGELFF. The DNA of the CDR3 is TGTGCCAGCAGACAGGGGCAGTATGACACCGGGGAGCTGTTTTTT.

This chain connects TRBV6-1 to TRBJ2-7, with TRBD2 identical over 10 bases. Germline V gene data show CDR1 as MNHNS and CDR2 as SASEGT. The V segment lost 7 bases and the J segment 2 bases; nucleotides outside the gene matches: 5. This CDR3 is 14 amino acids long. The CDR3 DNA sequence: TGTGCCAGCATGAGCGGGAGGGCCCCCTACGAGCAGTACTTC. Amino acids: CASMSGRAPYEQYF.

This chain links TRBV19 with TRBJ1-4; D unresolved. Germline V gives CDR1 LNHDA, CDR2 SQIVND (reference sequence). The germline V and J ends were trimmed by 3 bases and 8 bases, with 22 bases remaining between them. This CDR3 has 17 amino acids. In nucleotides, the CDR3 is TGTGCCAGTAGTATGGGGTCCGCTGGCGGGAGCAGGGAAAAACTGTTTTTT. Protein sequence: CASSMGSAGGSREKLFF.

The gene calls are TRBV11-3 and TRBJ2-5, with 7 bases that match TRBD1. The J segment lost 7 bases and the V segment lost 4 bases, leaving 6 bases of the junction unmatched. This CDR3 contains 13 residues. In germline, CDR1 is SGHNT, CDR2 YENEEA. In DNA, the CDR3 is TGTGCCAGCAGCTGGGGCGCAGGGGGGACCCAGTACTTC. Its translation is CASSWGAGGTQYF.

This clone was detected once. This sequence joins TRBV7-3 and TRBJ1-1; 9 nucleotides match TRBD1. This CDR3 is 14 amino acids long. V shed 5 bases and J 1 base; nucleotides not matched to a gene: 2. Germline V lookup: CDR1 SGHTA, CDR2 FQGTGA. The CDR3 loop is CASSPGQGNTEAFF. CDR3 coding DNA: TGTGCCAGCAGCCCGGGACAGGGGAACACTGAAGCTTTCTTT.

The chain joins TRBV5-1 to TRBJ2-1; D perhaps matches TRBD2 (5 bases). The ends were cut back, 9 bases at V and 3 bases at J, with 13 bases in the middle. The CDR3 runs 13 residues. The V gene's germline CDR1 is SGHRS and CDR2 YFSETQ. This CDR3 reads CATLELDYNEQFF. The CDR3 DNA follows: TGCGCCACCTTAGAACTAGACTACAATGAGCAGTTCTTC.

The chain combines TRBV28 with TRBJ1-6; no clear D gene. The CDR3 spans 14 residues. Trimming pared 4 bases from V and 13 bases from J, leaving 17 bases between. Germline values: CDR1 MDHEN, CDR2 SYDVKM. The CDR3 region is CASSSPGEHQPLHF. CDR3 nucleotides: TGTGCCAGCAGTTCTCCCGGGGAACATCAGCCCCTCCACTTT.

This clone occurred a few times. The chain carries TRBV4-1 and TRBJ1-1; tentative D call: TRBD1 (5 bases). This CDR3 has 14 residues. With 7 bases removed from V and 1 base from J, the gap between germline ends came to 13 bases. CDR1 is MGHRA and CDR2 is YSYEKL in the germline V gene. CDR3 sequence: CASTRGGTNTEAFF. The CDR3 nucleotides read TGCGCCAGCACCCGCGGGGGTACGAACACTGAAGCTTTCTTT.

The chain joins TRBV7-9 to TRBJ1-1; possible D gene TRBD1, 6 bases. CDR3 length: 13 amino acids. With 6 bases removed from V and 7 bases from J, the gap between germline ends came to 15 bases. CDR1 is SEHNR and CDR2 is FQNEAQ in the germline V gene (reference sequence). The CDR3 here is CASRRTQGIEAFF. CDR3 sequence (DNA): TGTGCCAGCAGAAGAACACAGGGAATTGAAGCTTTCTTT.

This chain connects TRBV30 to TRBJ1-3; D might be TRBD1 (5 bases). Deletions cut 2 bases from V and 4 bases from J, with 9 bases between. Germline V gene data show CDR1 as GTSNPN and CDR2 as SVGIG (reference sequence). This CDR3 has 13 residues. This CDR3 is CAWSRGSGNTIYF. The CDR3 DNA follows: TGTGCCTGGAGTCGGGGGTCCGGAAACACCATATATTTT.